One and the same sample provided the 25 T cell receptor beta chains below, sequenced in a study of blood T cell repertoires in COVID-19. Clones were sequenced by immunoSEQ multiplex PCR, and TCRdb holds only the in-frame ones, with some missing. The sample contains 300,000 to 350,000 clones, nearly 90% of which appear only once. The sample was peripheral blood. The receptors were gathered from a woman between 40 and 55 years old with COVID-19, enrolled during active disease.

The chain recombines TRBV5-1 with TRBJ2-2; 8 positions match TRBD1. V dropped 6 bases and J dropped 4; count of bases not matched to a gene: 8. This CDR3 comprises 15 residues. Germline V gene sequence: CDR1 SGHRS, CDR2 YFSETQ. CDR3: CASTPGQGGTGELFF. CDR3 DNA sequence: TGCGCCAGCACCCCCGGACAGGGAGGCACCGGGGAGCTGTTTTTT.

V and J are TRBV6-2 or TRBV6-3 and TRBJ2-6; possibly TRBD1 for D (6 bases). V lost 4 bases and J 4 bases, leaving 17 bases between the germline ends. Germline CDR1 is MNHEY and CDR2 is SVGEGT. The CDR3 length is 17 residues. The CDR3 DNA is TGTGCCAGCAGTTCCGCGACAGGCGTGGGGGGGGCCAACGTCCTGACTTTC. Residues: CASSSATGVGGANVLTF.

The chain employs TRBV28 and TRBJ1-5; D might be TRBD1 (5 bases). The CDR3 is 14 residues long. The germline V and J ends were trimmed by 5 bases and 7 bases, with 15 bases remaining between them. Germline CDR1 and CDR2: MDHEN and SYDVKM. The CDR3 DNA is TGTGCCAGCAGTAGGGACTTGGGGTCCCAGCCCCAGCATTTT. Encoded protein: CASSRDLGSQPQHF.

The chain uses TRBV29-1 and TRBJ2-5, with 9 bases matching TRBD1. Germline CDR1 is SQVTM and CDR2 is ANQGSEA. The V segment lost 5 bases and the J segment 2 bases; nucleotides outside the gene matches: 9. CDR3 size: 15 residues. CDR3 region: CSVPGGQGIQETQYF. Here the CDR3 DNA reads TGCAGCGTTCCCGGGGGACAGGGAATACAAGAGACCCAGTACTTC. Using reference TRBV29-1 and TRBJ2-5 for the parts outside the CDR3, the full variable domain is SAVISQKPSRDICQRGTSLTIQCQVDSQVTMMFWYRQQPGQSLTLIATANQGSEATYESGFVIDKFPISRPNLTFSTLTVSNMSPEDSSIYLCSVPGGQGIQETQYFGPGTRLLVL.

The V call is TRBV28, the J call TRBJ2-1, with 16 bases identical to TRBD2. CDR3 length: 18 amino acids. Germline V gene lookup returns CDR1 MDHEN and CDR2 SYDVKM. The J segment lost 4 bases and the V segment lost 5 bases, leaving 8 bases of the junction unmatched. The CDR3 reads CASSPGTSGRDGYNEQFF. CDR3 DNA sequence: TGTGCCAGCAGTCCTGGGACTAGCGGGAGGGACGGGTACAATGAGCAGTTCTTC.

The V and J genes are TRBV7-6 and TRBJ2-7, with D perhaps TRBD2 (5 bases). V lost 4 bases and J 3 bases, leaving 16 bases between the germline ends. The CDR3 is 15 residues long. The germline gives CDR1 SGHVS, CDR2 FNYEAQ. The CDR3 loop is CASSSPFRGRYEQYF. CDR3 bases: TGTGCCAGCAGCTCCCCTTTTAGAGGGCGCTACGAGCAGTACTTC.

V and J are TRBV28 and TRBJ1-1, with TRBD1 matching 7 bases. The V and J ends lost 5 bases and 1 base, in that order; junction bases with no gene match: 7. The germline V gene encodes CDR1 MDHEN and CDR2 SYDVKM. The CDR3 extends over 15 amino acids. CDR3 sequence: CASSRATGRNTEAFF. DNA for the CDR3: TGTGCCAGCAGTCGCGCGACAGGGAGGAACACTGAAGCTTTCTTT.

This chain connects TRBV27 to TRBJ2-5, with a possible D match to TRBD1 (6 bases). Trimming removed 5 bases from V and 1 base from J, with 8 bases in between. This CDR3 region has 13 residues. Germline-derived CDR1 and CDR2 are MNHEY and SMNVEV (reference sequence). CDR3 in DNA: TGTGCCAGCAGTCACAGGGCCCAAGAGACCCAGTACTTC. Its protein is CASSHRAQETQYF.

The rearrangement links TRBV2 to TRBJ1-5; tentatively, D is TRBD1 (5 bases). Trimming shortened V by 3 bases and J by 3 bases, and 15 bases separated the two germline ends. The CDR3 sequence is 16 residues long. The V gene's germline CDR1 is SNHLY and CDR2 FYNNEI. CDR3 in amino acids: CASSDSGGRPNQPQHF. The CDR3 DNA reads as TGTGCCAGCAGTGATTCGGGGGGGAGACCCAATCAGCCCCAGCATTTT.

V is TRBV9 and J is TRBJ2-7; 10 bases fit TRBD2. Germline-derived CDR1 and CDR2 are SGDLS and YYNGEE. The CDR3 extends over 14 amino acids. V lost 7 bases to trimming and J lost 3 bases; unmatched junction nucleotides: 7. In DNA, the CDR3 is TGTGCCAGCTCTCTCGGGACTAGCGTCTACGAGCAGTACTTC. Its translation: CASSLGTSVYEQYF. Looking up the rest from reference TRBV9 and TRBJ2-7 gives the full variable domain: DSGVTQTPKHLITATGQRVTLRCSPRSGDLSVYWYQQSLDQGLQFLIQYYNGEERAKGNILERFSAQQFPDLHSELNLSSLELGDSALYFCASSLGTSVYEQYFGPGTRLTVT.

V usage is TRBV6-5 and J usage is TRBJ2-1; D possibly corresponds to TRBD2 (6 bases). Per germline, CDR1 MNHEY and CDR2 SVGAGI. Trimming shortened V by 1 base and J by 8 bases, and 18 bases separated the two germline ends. The CDR3 extends over 16 amino acids. The CDR3 is CASSYLGVGSGDEQFF. The CDR3 DNA reads as TGTGCCAGCAGTTACTTGGGGGTGGGTAGCGGCGATGAGCAGTTCTTC.

The rearrangement links TRBV27 to TRBJ1-3; D is ambiguous. This CDR3 contains 13 residues. Germline CDR1 MNHEY, CDR2 SMNVEV (reference sequence). V was pared by 6 bases and J by 4 bases, with 10 bases between. Here the CDR3 DNA reads TGTGCCAGCAGCGCTCTATTGGGAAACACCATATATTTT. It yields the protein CASSALLGNTIYF.

The V and J genes are TRBV5-6 and TRBJ1-1; 11 bases align to TRBD1. Looked up from germline, CDR1 is SGHDT and CDR2 is YYEEEE. V shed 6 bases and J 2 bases; nucleotides not matched to a gene: 9. This CDR3 region has 16 residues. The CDR3 spells CASMLPGQGVNTEAFF. Here the CDR3 DNA reads TGTGCCAGCATGCTTCCGGGACAGGGGGTAAACACTGAAGCTTTCTTT.

V gene TRBV28 combines with J gene TRBJ1-6; weak D call: TRBD1 (6 bases). Trimming shortened V by 6 bases and J by 14 bases, and 11 bases separated the two germline ends. The length of the CDR3 is 11 residues. CDR1 and CDR2 (germline): MDHEN, SYDVKM. CDR3 sequence (DNA): TGTGCCAGCAGCCAGGGGATAGCCCTCCACTTT. This gives the protein CASSQGIALHF.

CDR3 in DNA: TGCGCCAGCAGCTCCTCTCACTATGGCTACACCTTC. Protein sequence: CASSSSHYGYTF. The gene calls are TRBV5-1 and TRBJ1-2; D remains unclear. The germline V gene has CDR1 SGHRS and CDR2 YFSETQ. The V end was cut by 3 bases, the J end by 3 bases, with 6 bases between. The CDR3 runs to 12 residues.

This clone was seen only once. The J gene is TRBJ2-7, the V gene TRBV29-1; D may be TRBD1 (5 bases). This CDR3 has 14 amino acids. V was clipped by 5 bases and J by 5 bases, with 19 bases between them. Germline-derived CDR1 and CDR2 are SQVTM and ANQGSEA. The CDR3 nucleotides are TGCAGCGTTCGGCCCTCCAGGGTTTTCCACGAGCAGTACTTC. Amino acid sequence: CSVRPSRVFHEQYF.

A word on this clone: At one end the junction does not follow the germline gene, possibly because of a read error. The rearrangement uses TRBV7-2 and TRBJ2-1, with TRBD2 matching 11 bases. This CDR3 has 19 amino acids. Germline assignment: CDR1 SGHTA and CDR2 FQGNSA. CDR3 amino acids: CASSSPRRLSGGGYSEQFF. The CDR3 DNA sequence: TGTGCCAGCAGCTCCCCCCGTCGGCTTAGCGGGGGGGGGTACAGTGAGCAGTTCTTC.

This clone was seen only once. The rearrangement uses TRBV18 and TRBJ1-1; TRBD1 aligns across 9 bases. Germline lookup yields CDR1 KGHSH and CDR2 LQKENI. Trimming removed 3 bases from V and 4 bases from J; junction bases left unmatched: 3. The CDR3 is 14 residues long. The CDR3 coding sequence is TGTGCCAGCTCACCCGGGACAGGGCGCACTGAAGCTTTCTTT. As protein: CASSPGTGRTEAFF.

The V call is TRBV29-1, the J call TRBJ2-7; D is perhaps TRBD2 (5 bases). This CDR3 is 13 amino acids long. Germline V gives CDR1 SQVTM, CDR2 ANQGSEA. V lost 7 bases to trimming and J lost 1 base, with 14 bases between them. For the CDR3, the DNA is TGCAGCGCCAACGCCCCGGGGTCCTACGAGCAGTACTTC. Its protein is CSANAPGSYEQYF.

V usage is TRBV19 and J usage is TRBJ1-4; TRBD1 is a possible D gene (6 bases). Germline CDR1 is LNHDA and CDR2 is SQIVND (reference sequence). The CDR3 contains 15 residues. Trimming removed 2 bases from V and 6 bases from J, with 13 bases in between. CDR3 in amino acids: CASSILEAGDEKLFF. The CDR3, as DNA: TGTGCCAGTAGTATATTAGAGGCAGGGGATGAAAAACTGTTTTTT.

This clone showed up just once. This sequence joins TRBV6-2 or TRBV6-3 and TRBJ1-4; 11 bases map to TRBD1. The CDR3 has 17 residues. The junction had 7 bases not matched to a gene; V was cut back by 2 bases and J by 5 bases. Germline lookup yields CDR1 MNHEY and CDR2 SVGEGT. For the CDR3, the DNA is TGTGCCAGCAGTTACGGACAGGGGGCCTCGGGAAATGAAAAACTGTTTTTT. Translating gives CASSYGQGASGNEKLFF.

V gene TRBV28 combines with J gene TRBJ1-2, with 8 positions matching TRBD1. The CDR3 runs 14 residues. Germline V gene sequence: CDR1 MDHEN, CDR2 SYDVKM. V gave up 5 bases and J gave up 2 bases; unmatched junction bases: 4. The CDR3 DNA is TGTGCCAGCAGTCCCGGACAGGGAAACTATGGCTACACCTTC. It codes for CASSPGQGNYGYTF.

The chain employs TRBV28 and TRBJ2-1; weak D call: TRBD2 (6 bases). CDR1 and CDR2 from the germline V gene are MDHEN and SYDVKM. The V gene lost 5 bases and the J gene lost 12 bases, with 26 bases spanning the gap. The CDR3 consists of 16 residues. The CDR3, as DNA: TGTGCCAGCAGTCCCCCTAAACTCAATGCGGGGCGGGGGCAGTTCTTC. This codes for CASSPPKLNAGRGQFF. Variable domain in full (rest from reference TRBV28 and TRBJ2-1): DVKVTQSSRYLVKRTGEKVFLECVQDMDHENMFWYRQDPGLGLRLIYFSYDVKMKEKGDIPEGYSVSREKKERFSLILESASTNQTSMYLCASSPPKLNAGRGQFFGPGTRLTVL.

The chain couples TRBV7-2 to TRBJ1-5, with 9 positions matching TRBD1. Germline CDR1 and CDR2: SGHTA and FQGNSA. This CDR3 contains 14 residues. V dropped 8 bases and J dropped 6; count of bases not matched to a gene: 8. The CDR3 here is CASGLGTGSQPQHF. Written as DNA, the CDR3 is TGTGCCAGCGGTCTCGGGACAGGGAGTCAGCCCCAGCATTTT.

This sequence joins TRBV28 and TRBJ2-5; D possibly corresponds to TRBD1 (5 bases). This CDR3 spans 16 amino acids. Trimming left V 1 base short and J 4 bases short, with 16 bases between. In germline, CDR1 is MDHEN, CDR2 SYDVKM. CDR3 in amino acids: CASSLYTSRVGETQYF. The CDR3 nucleotides read TGTGCCAGCAGTTTATACACGAGCAGGGTAGGAGAGACCCAGTACTTC.